A single T cell receptor beta chain is shown here with its context. Its antigen is undetermined. These data come from a study of cytomegalovirus exposure and HLA in healthy donors. General observations from the study: Several V segments, TRBV6-2 and TRBV6-3 among them, could not be told apart and were dropped. Links to common viral pathogens appeared, in a later analysis, for several of the most significant clusters. Whilst most TCR sequences proved rare, a subset of public TCRs occurred across many donors. Clonal expansion was found to be greater in HLA-associated TCR beta chains than in equally common others in a later analysis.

The PCR used 60 Vbeta and 13 Jbeta primers. The data were produced by immunoSEQ multiplex PCR, yet TCRdb's version contains in-frame clones alone and is incomplete. The sample lists approximately 130,000 clones, 82% seen once, with less than 10% in the top ten. Per the germline V gene, CDR1 is LNHNV and CDR2 is YYDKDF (reference sequence). The CDR3 length is 17 residues. Unmatched junction bases numbered 8, after V lost 2 bases and J lost 2 bases. The receptor's source is a woman between 45 and 60 years old in good health and CMV-seropositive. The chain recombines TRBV15 with TRBJ1-5, with TRBD1 matching over 8 bases. The sequencing sample was made of PBMCs. In DNA form, the CDR3 reads TGTGCCACCAGCAGAAGAGCGCAGGGGGCCGGCAATCAGCCCCAGCATTTT. Translation gives CATSRRAQGAGNQPQHF.